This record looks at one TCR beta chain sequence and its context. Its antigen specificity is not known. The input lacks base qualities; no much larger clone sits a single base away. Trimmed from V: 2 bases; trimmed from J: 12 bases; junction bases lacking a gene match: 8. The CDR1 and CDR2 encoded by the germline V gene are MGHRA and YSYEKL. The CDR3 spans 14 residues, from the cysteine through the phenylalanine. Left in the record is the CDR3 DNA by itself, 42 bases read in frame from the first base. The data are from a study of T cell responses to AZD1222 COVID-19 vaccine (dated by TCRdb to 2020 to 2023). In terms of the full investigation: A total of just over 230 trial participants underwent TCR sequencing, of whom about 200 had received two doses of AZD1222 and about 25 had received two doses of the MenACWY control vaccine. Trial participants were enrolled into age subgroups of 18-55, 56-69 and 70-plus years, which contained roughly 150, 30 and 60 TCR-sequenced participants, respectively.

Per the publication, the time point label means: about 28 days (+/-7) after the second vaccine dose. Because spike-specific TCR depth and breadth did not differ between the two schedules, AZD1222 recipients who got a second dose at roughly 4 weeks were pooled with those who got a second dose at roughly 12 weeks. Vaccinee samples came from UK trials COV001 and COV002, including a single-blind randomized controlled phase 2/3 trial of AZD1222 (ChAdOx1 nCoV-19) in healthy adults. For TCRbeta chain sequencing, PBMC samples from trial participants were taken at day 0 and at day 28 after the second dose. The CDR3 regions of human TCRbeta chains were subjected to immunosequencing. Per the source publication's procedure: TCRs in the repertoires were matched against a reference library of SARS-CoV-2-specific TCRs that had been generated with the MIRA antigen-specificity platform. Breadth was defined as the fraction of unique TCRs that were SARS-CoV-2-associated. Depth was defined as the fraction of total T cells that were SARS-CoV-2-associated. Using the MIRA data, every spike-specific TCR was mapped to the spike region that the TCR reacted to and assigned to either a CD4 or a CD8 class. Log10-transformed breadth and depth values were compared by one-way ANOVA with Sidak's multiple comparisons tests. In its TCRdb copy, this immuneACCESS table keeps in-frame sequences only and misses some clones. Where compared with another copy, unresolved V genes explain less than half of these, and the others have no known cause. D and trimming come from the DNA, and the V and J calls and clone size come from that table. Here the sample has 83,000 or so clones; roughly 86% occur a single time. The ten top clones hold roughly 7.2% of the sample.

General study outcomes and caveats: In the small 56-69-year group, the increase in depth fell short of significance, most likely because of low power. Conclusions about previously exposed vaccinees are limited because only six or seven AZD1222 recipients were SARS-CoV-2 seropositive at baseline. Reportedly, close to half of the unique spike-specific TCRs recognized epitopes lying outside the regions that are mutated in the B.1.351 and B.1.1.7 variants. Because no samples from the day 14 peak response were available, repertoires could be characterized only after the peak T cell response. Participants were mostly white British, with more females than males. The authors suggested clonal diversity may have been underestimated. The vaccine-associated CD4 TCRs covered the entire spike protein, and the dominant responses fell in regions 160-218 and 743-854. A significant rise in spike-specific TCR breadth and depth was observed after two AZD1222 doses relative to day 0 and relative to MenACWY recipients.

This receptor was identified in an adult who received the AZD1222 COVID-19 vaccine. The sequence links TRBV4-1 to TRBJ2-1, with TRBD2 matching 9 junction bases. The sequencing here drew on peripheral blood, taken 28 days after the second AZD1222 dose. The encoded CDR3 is CASSQTREGTGQFF. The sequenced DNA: TGCGCCAGCAGCCAAACGCGGGAGGGCACGGGGCAGTTCTTC.